The rows below give T cell receptor beta chains drawn from one sample of a study of T cells in localized non-small cell lung cancer. Repertoires were generated with immunoSEQ multiplex PCR, while TCRdb's copy carries only in-frame clones and drops some. The table records about 33,000 clones, 65% to 90% of them present only once. Sequencing used peripheral blood, obtained before any cancer treatment. The receptors here all came from a male donor aged 60 or over with stage III lung adenocarcinoma. Both conserved end residues are part of each CDR3. Each record gives: J gene, V gene, D gene, clone size, CDR3 DNA, CDR3 protein. D genes are given only for firm matches. Not all rows give a size; the values are once, few, many and, for expanded clones, a class.

>TRBJ1-1|TRBV5-1|.|once
TGCGCCAGCAGCTTGGTCCGGGGCACTGAAGCTTTCTTT
CASSLVRGTEAFF
>TRBJ1-1|TRBV7-6|.|.
TGTGCCAGCAGCTTAGAGAGCCAGAGCACTGAAGCTTTCTTT
CASSLESQSTEAFF
>TRBJ2-5|TRBV30|.|once
TGTGCCTGGAGTAGGGAGACCCAGTACTTC
CAWSRETQYF
>TRBJ2-7|TRBV10-1|.|.
TGCGCCAGCAGTGTGGACGGTACCTACGAGCAGTACTTC
CASSVDGTYEQYF
>TRBJ2-5|TRBV5-8|TRBD2|.
TGTGCCAGCAGCAGTCCAGCGGGGGGGAGACAGACCCAGTACTTC
CASSSPAGGRQTQYF
>TRBJ2-5|TRBV18|.|once
TGTGCCAGCTCATCAAACGGGGGAAAAATCCAAGAGACCCAGTACTTC
CASSSNGGKIQETQYF
>TRBJ1-4|TRBV28|.|.
TGTGCCAGCAGAAATTCCATGGGTAATGAAAAACTGTTTTTT
CASRNSMGNEKLFF
>TRBJ1-1|TRBV28|TRBD1|.
TGTGCCAGCAGTGACGACAGGGGTCTAAGCGAAGCTTTCTTT
CASSDDRGLSEAFF
>TRBJ2-1|TRBV7-9|TRBD1|few
TGTGCCAGCAGCCGCCCCACAGGGGGGCAGAGCAATGAGCAGTTCTTC
CASSRPTGGQSNEQFF
>TRBJ2-1|TRBV7-8|.|.
TGTGCCAGCAGCTTAGTTGGGGGTATCGATGAGCAGTTCTTC
CASSLVGGIDEQFF
>TRBJ1-2|TRBV30|.|.
TGTGCCTGGGCCAGGACTGATAACTATGGCTACACCTTC
CAWARTDNYGYTF
>TRBJ1-1|TRBV29-1|.|.
TGCAGCGTTGGACGGGGTGAAGCTTTCTTT
CSVGRGEAFF
>TRBJ2-7|TRBV12-1|.|.
TGTGCCATCCAGACTAGCGGGAGGGCAATCGAGCAGTACTTC
CAIQTSGRAIEQYF
>TRBJ1-6|TRBV10-3|.|.
TGTGCCATCAGTCGCGAGTCGTTCAGGCCCAGCTCCTATAATTCACCCCTCCACTTT
CAISRESFRPSSYNSPLHF
>TRBJ2-5|TRBV19|.|few
TGTGCCAGCACGAGCGGAGAGACCCAGTACTTC
CASTSGETQYF
>TRBJ1-1|TRBV9|.|.
TGTGCCAGCAGCACCCAGGGCACTGAAGCTTTCTTT
CASSTQGTEAFF
>TRBJ1-1|TRBV7-9|.|.
TGTGCCAGCAGCTTACTCGATTCGAACACTGAAGCTTTCTTT
CASSLLDSNTEAFF
>TRBJ1-1|TRBV4-1|.|.
TGCGCCAGCACAGCCCAAGACCTTTCGGGCACTGAAGCTTTCTTT
CASTAQDLSGTEAFF
>TRBJ2-1|TRBV20-1|.|.
TGCAGTGAGACCGAGTTGGATGAGCAGTTCTTC
CSETELDEQFF
>TRBJ2-3|TRBV5-6|.|few
TGTGCCAGCAGCTCCACGGCCCTGGCTAGCACAGATACGCAGTATTTT
CASSSTALASTDTQYF
>TRBJ1-1|TRBV5-1|.|.
TGCGCCAGCAGCCCTGTCGGGAATTTGAACACTGAAGCTTTCTTT
CASSPVGNLNTEAFF
>TRBJ2-1|TRBV7-3|TRBD2|.
TGTGCCAGCAGCTCAACCTTCGCTAGCGGGGGTGAGCAGTTCTTC
CASSSTFASGGEQFF
>TRBJ1-5|TRBV6-5|.|.
TGTGCCAGCAGTTACTCGTTCACAGCTGATCAGCCCCAGCATTTT
CASSYSFTADQPQHF
>TRBJ2-1|TRBV2|.|.
TGTGCCAGCAGTGAATCGAGGGACAATGAGCAGTTCTTC
CASSESRDNEQFF
>TRBJ1-2|TRBV14|.|.
TGTGCCAGCAGCCAATGGGCGGGTGGCTACACCTTC
CASSQWAGGYTF
>TRBJ2-7|TRBV27|TRBD1|.
TGTGCCAGCAGGGACAGGGGTCCCTTCTACGAGCAGTACTTC
CASRDRGPFYEQYF
>TRBJ2-3|TRBV6-5|.|once
TGTGCCAGCAGCGGCGCGGGAAAAACAGATACGCAGTATTTT
CASSGAGKTDTQYF
>TRBJ2-7|TRBV11-1|.|.
TGTGCCAGCAGCTTAGCTGACGGAGGAGCCTACGAGCAGTACTTC
CASSLADGGAYEQYF
>TRBJ2-6|TRBV7-9|.|.
TGTGCCAGCTCCCCGTTCGCCTCTTGGGCCAACGTCCTGACTTTC
CASSPFASWANVLTF
>TRBJ2-7|TRBV29-1|.|.
TGCAGCGTCTACGGGACAAGCCTCGATGCGCAGTACTTC
CSVYGTSLDAQYF
>TRBJ2-7|TRBV9|.|.
TGTGCCAGCAGCGTTGACAGAGGCTACGAGCAGTACTTC
CASSVDRGYEQYF
>TRBJ1-1|TRBV5-1|TRBD1|.
TGCGCCTCCTCAGCCGGGACAGGTAAAATGAACACTGAAGCTTTCTTT
CASSAGTGKMNTEAFF
>TRBJ1-1|TRBV28|.|.
TGTGCCAGCAGTTCCGCTCTATTACAAGCTTTCTTT
CASSSALLQAFF
>TRBJ2-2|TRBV5-1|.|.
TGCGCCAGCAGCTTGGTAAGCCCTTCGGATTTTTTCGCCGGGGAGCTGTTTTTT
CASSLVSPSDFFAGELFF
>TRBJ2-1|TRBV9|TRBD2|.
TGTGCCAGCAGCGTCCGGTGGGGGGGCTCCTACAATGAGCAGTTCTTC
CASSVRWGGSYNEQFF
>TRBJ2-7|TRBV5-4|TRBD2|.
TGTGCCAGCAGCTCGCTTCGGGAGGGCTCCTACGAGCAGTACTTC
CASSSLREGSYEQYF
>TRBJ2-5|TRBV30|TRBD2|once
TGTGCCTGGGCGGGACTATCCAGAGAGACCCAGTACTTC
CAWAGLSRETQYF
>TRBJ2-3|TRBV7-2|.|.
TGTGCCAGCAGCTCCCCGGCCCAGGGGTTCACAGATACGCAGTATTTT
CASSSPAQGFTDTQYF
>TRBJ1-1|TRBV18|.|.
TGTGCCAGCTCACCACCGATGGGGGGTAGTAGGATGTGGAACACTGAAGCTTTCTTT
CASSPPMGGSRMWNTEAFF
>TRBJ2-5|TRBV7-9|.|.
TGTGCCAGCAGCCCCAGGGAGCGACCAGGGACCCAGTACTTC
CASSPRERPGTQYF
>TRBJ2-5|TRBV6-5|TRBD2|.
TGTGCCAGCAGGACTAGCGGGGGAAGAGAGACCCAGTACTTC
CASRTSGGRETQYF
>TRBJ2-1|TRBV2|.|few
TGTGCCAGCAGTGAACAAGGGGGGCGGACAAATGAGCAGTTCTTC
CASSEQGGRTNEQFF
>TRBJ1-1|TRBV7-9|.|.
TGTGCCAGCAGCTTTCAGGGGATTAGGACCACTGAAGCTTTCTTT
CASSFQGIRTTEAFF
>TRBJ2-5|TRBV5-1|.|.
TGCGCCAGCAGCTCGCTAGCACCTAAAGAGACCCAGTACTTC
CASSSLAPKETQYF
>TRBJ2-5|TRBV10-1|TRBD2|.
TGCGCCAGCAGCCCACTAGCGGGAGGTCAAGAGACCCAGTACTTC
CASSPLAGGQETQYF
>TRBJ2-7|TRBV28|.|.
TGTGCCAGCAGTCAGGCAGGGGGGGGTCCCTACGAGCAGTACTTC
CASSQAGGGPYEQYF
>TRBJ1-4|TRBV5-4|.|.
TGTGCCAGCAGCTTGGTTGGTTCAATGACTCTTAATGAAAAACTGTTTTTT
CASSLVGSMTLNEKLFF